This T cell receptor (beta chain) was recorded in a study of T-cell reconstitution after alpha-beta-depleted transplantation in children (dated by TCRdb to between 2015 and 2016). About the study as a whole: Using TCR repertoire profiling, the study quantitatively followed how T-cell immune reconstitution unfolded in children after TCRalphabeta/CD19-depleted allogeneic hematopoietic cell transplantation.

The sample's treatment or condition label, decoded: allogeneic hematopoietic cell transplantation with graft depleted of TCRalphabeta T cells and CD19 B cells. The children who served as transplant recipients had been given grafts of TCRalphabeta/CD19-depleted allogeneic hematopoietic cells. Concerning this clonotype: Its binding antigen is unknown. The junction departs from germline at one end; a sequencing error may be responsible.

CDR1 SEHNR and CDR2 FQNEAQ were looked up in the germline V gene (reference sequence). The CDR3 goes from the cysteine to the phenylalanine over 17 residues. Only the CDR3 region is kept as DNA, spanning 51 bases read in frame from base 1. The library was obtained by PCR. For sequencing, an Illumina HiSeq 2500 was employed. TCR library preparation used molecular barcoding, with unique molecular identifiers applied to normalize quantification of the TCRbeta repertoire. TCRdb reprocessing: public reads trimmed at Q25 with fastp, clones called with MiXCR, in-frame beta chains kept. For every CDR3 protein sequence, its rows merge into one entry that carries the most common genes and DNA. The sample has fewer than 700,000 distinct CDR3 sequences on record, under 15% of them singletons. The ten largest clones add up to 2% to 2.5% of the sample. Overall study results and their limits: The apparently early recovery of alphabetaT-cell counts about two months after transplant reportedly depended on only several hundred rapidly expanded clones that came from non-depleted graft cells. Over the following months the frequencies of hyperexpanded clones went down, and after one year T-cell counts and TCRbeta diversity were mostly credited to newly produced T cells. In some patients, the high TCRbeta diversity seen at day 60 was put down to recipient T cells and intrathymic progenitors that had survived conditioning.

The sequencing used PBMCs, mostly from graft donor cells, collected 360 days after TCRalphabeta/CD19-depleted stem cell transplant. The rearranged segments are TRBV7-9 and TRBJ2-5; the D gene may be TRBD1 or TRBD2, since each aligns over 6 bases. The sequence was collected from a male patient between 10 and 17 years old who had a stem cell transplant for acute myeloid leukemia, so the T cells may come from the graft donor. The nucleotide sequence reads TGTGCCAGCAGCCTAGCGAATGGGGGGCCACCAGGAGAGACCCAGTACTTC. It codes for CASSLANGGPPGETQYF.